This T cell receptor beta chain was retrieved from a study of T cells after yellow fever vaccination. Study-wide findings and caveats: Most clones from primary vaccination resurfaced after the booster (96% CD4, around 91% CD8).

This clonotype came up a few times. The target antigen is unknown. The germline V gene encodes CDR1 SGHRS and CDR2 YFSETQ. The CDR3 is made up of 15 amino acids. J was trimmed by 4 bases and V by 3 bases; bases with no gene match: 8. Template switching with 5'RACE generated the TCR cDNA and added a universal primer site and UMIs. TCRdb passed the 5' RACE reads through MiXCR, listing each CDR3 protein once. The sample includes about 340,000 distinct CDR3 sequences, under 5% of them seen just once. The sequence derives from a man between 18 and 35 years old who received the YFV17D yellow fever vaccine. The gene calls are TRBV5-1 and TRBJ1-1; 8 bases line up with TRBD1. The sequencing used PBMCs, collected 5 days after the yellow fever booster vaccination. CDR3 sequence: CASSSAWTGPTEAFF. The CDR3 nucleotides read TGCGCCAGCAGCTCAGCCTGGACAGGGCCCACTGAAGCTTTCTTT. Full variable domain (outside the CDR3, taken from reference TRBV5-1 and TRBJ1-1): KAGVTQTPRYLIKTRGQQVTLSCSPISGHRSVSWYQQTPGQGLQFLFEYFSETQRNKGNFPGRFSGRQFSNSRSEMNVSTLELGDSALYLCASSSAWTGPTEAFFGQGTRLTVV.